This TCR beta chain originates from a study of graft-versus-host responses after intestinal transplantation. At the level of the study: Anti-thymocyte globulin induction, then tacrolimus and steroids for about three years, went to all recipients.

General study findings and limits: Early post-transplant declines in HvG were associated with peak levels of circulating GvH clones. Individuals who had graft-donor T cell macrochimerism had allografts that showed high graft-versus-host to host-versus-graft clonal ratios.

The method was immunoSEQ multiplex PCR; TCRdb's version includes in-frame clones alone and lacks a portion of them. Of around 110,000 clones detected, approximately 88% appear once; the ten largest clones hold roughly 0.64%. From germline, CDR1 is SGHRS and CDR2 YFSETQ. The CDR3 runs 14 residues. V was trimmed by 4 bases and J by 4 bases, leaving 13 bases between them. As for this clone: Antigen unknown.

The receptor comes from a human donor who was the organ donor for an intestinal transplant. The sequencing used unstimulated CD4+ T cells sorted from spleen or lymph node cells, collected before transplant. The chain joins TRBV5-1 to TRBJ2-3; possibly TRBD2 for D (7 bases). The CDR3 sequence is CASSGGDTADTQYF. The CDR3, as DNA: TGCGCCAGCAGCGGGGGGGACACCGCAGATACGCAGTATTTT. Drawing the rest from reference TRBV5-1 and TRBJ2-3, the complete variable domain is KAGVTQTPRYLIKTRGQQVTLSCSPISGHRSVSWYQQTPGQGLQFLFEYFSETQRNKGNFPGRFSGRQFSNSRSEMNVSTLELGDSALYLCASSGGDTADTQYFGPGTRLTVL.